A single sample is the source of the 26 T cell receptor beta chains below, sequenced in a study of cytotoxic CD8 clonotypes in ibrutinib-treated CLL. Clones were read by immunoSEQ multiplex PCR, and TCRdb kept only the in-frame ones, dropping some. The sample shows over 120,000 clones, around 82% of them seen only once. The sequencing used PBMCs, collected after 36 months of ibrutinib treatment. The receptors were gathered from a human donor with chronic lymphocytic leukemia.

The rearrangement links TRBV27 to TRBJ2-2; 13 nucleotides align to TRBD2. Trimming cost V 9 bases and J 9 bases; bases outside gene matches: 16. This CDR3 comprises 17 residues. The germline V gene encodes CDR1 MNHEY and CDR2 SMNVEV (reference sequence). CDR3 DNA: TGTGCCAGAGATAAGTTGGGACTAGCGGGGACCCGGCGGGAGCTGTTTTTT. Translating it yields CARDKLGLAGTRRELFF.

The chain combines TRBV6-1 with TRBJ1-3; 8 nucleotides align to TRBD1. The germline gives CDR1 MNHNS, CDR2 SASEGT. The CDR3 is made up of 14 amino acids. With V trimmed by 7 bases and J by 4 bases, 6 bases remained unmatched. The CDR3 coding sequence is TGTGCCAGCACCGACGGGACAGGAGGAAACACCATATATTTT. Protein product: CASTDGTGGNTIYF.

This chain uses TRBV28 with TRBJ1-6, with a weak D call TRBD1 (5 bases). The length of the CDR3 is 18 residues. CDR1 is MDHEN and CDR2 is SYDVKM in the germline V gene. Between the trimmed V and J ends, which lost 5 bases and 3 bases, there was a span of 20 bases. CDR3 sequence reads: CASSQLFFRGDYNSPLHF. Here the CDR3 DNA reads TGTGCCAGCAGTCAACTTTTTTTTAGGGGTGACTATAATTCACCCCTCCACTTT.

The chain uses TRBV9 and TRBJ2-3; D unclear. This CDR3 is 14 amino acids long. Between the trimmed V and J ends, which lost 4 bases and 0 bases, there was a span of 9 bases. Per the germline V gene, CDR1 is SGDLS and CDR2 is YYNGEE. The CDR3 spells CASSTRLSTDTQYF. CDR3 DNA sequence: TGTGCCAGCAGCACACGACTTAGCACAGATACGCAGTATTTT.

V is TRBV27 and J is TRBJ1-1, with D unclear. This CDR3 contains 15 residues. V was pared by 3 bases and J by 1 base, with 12 bases between. CDR1 is MNHEY and CDR2 is SMNVEV in the germline V gene (reference sequence). CDR3 DNA sequence: TGTGCCAGCAGTTTGTCCCCGGGGTCGAACACTGAAGCTTTCTTT. This encodes CASSLSPGSNTEAFF.

The V call is TRBV5-1, the J call TRBJ1-2, with TRBD1 as a possible D gene (6 bases). The ends were cut back, 6 bases at V and 0 bases at J, with 12 bases in the middle. CDR1 is SGHRS, CDR2 YFSETQ, per germline. The length of the CDR3 is 14 residues. CDR3 DNA sequence: TGCGCCAGCACCGGACAGCCATCTAACTATGGCTACACCTTC. Translation: CASTGQPSNYGYTF.

The chain is built from TRBV30 and TRBJ1-4, with a tentative D call TRBD1 (5 bases). There are 12 residues in the CDR3. Germline loops: CDR1 GTSNPN, CDR2 SVGIG (reference sequence). Trimming took off 5 bases at V and 7 bases at J, with 11 bases between the two ends. The CDR3: CAWDGGTEKLFF. In nucleotides, the CDR3 is TGTGCCTGGGACGGGGGGACTGAAAAACTGTTTTTT.

The V call is TRBV29-1, the J call TRBJ2-6; TRBD1 matches 7 bases. CDR3 length: 17 amino acids. With 1 base clipped from V and 0 bases from J, the junction kept 6 bases outside the gene matches. Germline V lookup: CDR1 SQVTM, CDR2 ANQGSEA. The DNA of the CDR3 is TGCAGCGTTGAAGGGGCAGGGGGACGCTCTGGGGCCAACGTCCTGACTTTC. Its translation: CSVEGAGGRSGANVLTF. The variable domain in full, completed from reference TRBV29-1 and TRBJ2-6, reads SAVISQKPSRDICQRGTSLTIQCQVDSQVTMMFWYRQQPGQSLTLIATANQGSEATYESGFVIDKFPISRPNLTFSTLTVSNMSPEDSSIYLCSVEGAGGRSGANVLTFGAGSRLTVL.

The J gene is TRBJ2-1, the V gene TRBV30; 8 positions match TRBD2. V shed 5 bases and J 0 bases; nucleotides not matched to a gene: 6. This CDR3 spans 15 amino acids. The germline V gene has CDR1 GTSNPN and CDR2 SVGIG (reference sequence). The CDR3 nucleotides are TGTGCCTGGGATAGCGGGGCCAGCTCCTACAATGAGCAGTTCTTC. It specifies CAWDSGASSYNEQFF.

The gene calls are TRBV2 and TRBJ2-3, with D possibly matching TRBD1 (5 bases). The CDR3 runs 13 residues. Trimming took off 2 bases at V and 5 bases at J, with 8 bases between the two ends. Germline V lookup: CDR1 SNHLY, CDR2 FYNNEI. CDR3 sequence (DNA): TGTGCCAGCAGTGAAAGGGGTTTAGATACGCAGTATTTT. Translating it yields CASSERGLDTQYF.

The genes are TRBV13 and TRBJ2-7; D is uncertain. Trimming took 1 base from V and 0 from J, leaving 13 bases between them. Germline CDR1 and CDR2: PRHDT and FYEKMQ (reference sequence). The CDR3 is 16 amino acids. The CDR3 sequence: CASSLESLGSSYEQYF. In nucleotides, the CDR3 is TGTGCCAGCAGCTTAGAGAGTCTAGGCAGCTCCTACGAGCAGTACTTC.

This clone was seen once. The V call is TRBV6-5, the J call TRBJ2-1; 11 nucleotides agree with TRBD2. Germline values: CDR1 MNHEY, CDR2 SVGAGI. The CDR3 has 16 amino acids. V shed 2 bases, J shed 7 bases, and the junction held 7 bases outside the gene matches. This CDR3 is CASSYPTASGGNEQFF. In DNA form, the CDR3 reads TGTGCCAGCAGTTACCCAACAGCTAGCGGGGGGAATGAGCAGTTCTTC.

The J gene is TRBJ2-6, the V gene TRBV6-5; D ambiguous. Germline V gene data show CDR1 as MNHEY and CDR2 as SVGAGI. V dropped 6 bases and J dropped 3 bases, with 6 bases sitting between them. The CDR3 consists of 13 residues. The CDR3: CASRRFGANVLTF. The CDR3 DNA follows: TGTGCCAGCAGGCGCTTTGGGGCCAACGTCCTGACTTTC.

This clone was seen a handful of times. The genes are TRBV19 and TRBJ1-2; D remains unclear. Germline CDR1 and CDR2: LNHDA and SQIVND (reference sequence). The V end was cut by 4 bases, the J end by 0 bases, with 9 bases between. This CDR3 contains 14 residues. The CDR3 DNA reads TGTGCCAGTAGTACCCTAGTGGCTAACTATGGCTACACCTTC. As protein: CASSTLVANYGYTF.

The chain has TRBV4-1 and TRBJ2-1, with unresolved D. Trimming stripped 6 bases from V and 10 bases from J, with 19 bases between. In germline, CDR1 is MGHRA, CDR2 YSYEKL. This CDR3 comprises 14 residues. The CDR3 DNA is TGCGCCAGCAGTCAGGTGGTCCTCACCGGAGAGCAGTTCTTC. This gives the protein CASSQVVLTGEQFF.

V gene TRBV5-1 combines with J gene TRBJ1-5, with a possible D match to TRBD1 (5 bases). The CDR3 consists of 13 residues. Trimming pared 5 bases from V and 4 bases from J, leaving 10 bases between. Germline assignment: CDR1 SGHRS and CDR2 YFSETQ. CDR3 coding DNA: TGCGCCAGCAGGGGGGACCTAAATCAGCCCCAGCATTTT. Encoded protein: CASRGDLNQPQHF. Combining the CDR3 with reference TRBV5-1 and TRBJ1-5 gives the whole variable domain KAGVTQTPRYLIKTRGQQVTLSCSPISGHRSVSWYQQTPGQGLQFLFEYFSETQRNKGNFPGRFSGRQFSNSRSEMNVSTLELGDSALYLCASRGDLNQPQHFGDGTRLSIL.

A single count supports this clone. This sequence joins TRBV5-1 and TRBJ2-5; tentatively, D is TRBD2 (6 bases). This CDR3 is 15 amino acids long. Looked up from germline, CDR1 is SGHRS and CDR2 is YFSETQ. Trimming pared 6 bases from V and 1 base from J, leaving 16 bases between. The CDR3 spells CASKTGSSAQETQYF. In DNA, the CDR3 is TGCGCCAGCAAGACCGGGTCTAGCGCCCAAGAGACCCAGTACTTC.

The J gene is TRBJ1-2, the V gene TRBV7-9, with D uncertain. Germline-derived CDR1 and CDR2 are SEHNR and FQNEAQ (reference sequence). There are 13 residues in the CDR3. The germline V and J ends were trimmed by 3 bases and 8 bases, with 13 bases remaining between them. CDR3 DNA sequence: TGTGCCAGCAGCTTTTCTGGATTTTGGGGCTACACCTTC. Protein: CASSFSGFWGYTF. Filled out from reference TRBV7-9 and TRBJ1-2, the complete variable domain reads DTGVSQNPRHKITKRGQNVTFRCDPISEHNRLYWYRQTLGQGPEFLTYFQNEAQLEKSRLLSDRFSAERPKGSFSTLEIQRTEQGDSAMYLCASSFSGFWGYTFGSGTRLTVV.

This rearrangement joins TRBV7-8 to TRBJ1-5; 8 bases are shared with TRBD1. Germline CDR1 is SGHVS and CDR2 is FQNEAQ. The CDR3 loop spans 14 amino acids. V was pared by 1 base and J by 4 bases, with 0 bases of the junction left unmatched. DNA for the CDR3: TGTGCCAGCAGCTTAGACAGGGGGAATCAGCCCCAGCATTTT. Translated, it gives CASSLDRGNQPQHF.

The table lists this clone with a count of one. The chain joins TRBV5-1 to TRBJ1-3; D gene unclear. Deletions cut 4 bases from V and 3 bases from J, with 11 bases between. The CDR3 is made up of 14 amino acids. Germline loops: CDR1 SGHRS, CDR2 YFSETQ. The CDR3 here is CASSPGALGNTIYF. In DNA, the CDR3 is TGCGCCAGCAGCCCGGGCGCACTTGGAAACACCATATATTTT.

The chain couples TRBV4-1 to TRBJ2-5; D gene uncertain. V was trimmed by 3 bases and J by 4 bases, leaving 15 bases between them. This CDR3 comprises 15 residues. From germline, CDR1 is MGHRA and CDR2 YSYEKL. The CDR3 DNA reads as TGCGCCAGCAGCCAGTATGGCGGCAATCCAGAGACCCAGTACTTC. It codes for CASSQYGGNPETQYF.

J is TRBJ1-1 and V is TRBV5-1; no clear D. The ends were cut back, 4 bases at V and 0 bases at J, with 10 bases in the middle. The CDR3 runs to 14 residues. Germline V CDR1 and CDR2: SGHRS, YFSETQ. The CDR3: CASSLNGMNTEAFF. The DNA for the CDR3 is TGCGCCAGCAGCCTGAATGGTATGAACACTGAAGCTTTCTTT.

The chain joins TRBV10-3 to TRBJ1-2, with D uncertain. Germline V gene sequence: CDR1 ENHRY, CDR2 SYGVKD. CDR3 size: 14 residues. Trimming took off 0 bases at V and 7 bases at J, with 12 bases between the two ends. The CDR3 sequence is CAISESRQSSGYTF. CDR3 sequence (DNA): TGTGCCATCAGTGAGTCGCGGCAGTCCTCTGGCTACACCTTC.

The chain is built from TRBV6-5 and TRBJ1-2, with D possibly matching TRBD1 (5 bases). V lost 3 bases to trimming and J lost 8 bases, with 10 bases between them. The CDR3 loop spans 12 amino acids. The germline CDR1 and CDR2 sequences are MNHEY and SVGAGI. This chain's CDR3 is CASSYQGIGYTF. For the CDR3, the DNA is TGTGCCAGCAGTTATCAGGGAATCGGCTACACCTTC.

As to this clone: The sample holds other DNA sequences that translate to the same CDR3. The CDR3 here is CASSSSGSSYNEQFF. CDR3 coding DNA: TGCGCCAGCAGCTCGAGCGGGAGCTCCTACAATGAGCAGTTCTTC. The V call is TRBV5-1, the J call TRBJ2-1; 8 nucleotides agree with TRBD2. Germline CDR1 SGHRS, CDR2 YFSETQ. This CDR3 is built from 15 residues. V was clipped by 3 bases and J by 0 bases; unmatched bases: 2.

The chain is built from TRBV6-1 and TRBJ2-7, with D possibly being TRBD1 (6 bases). Germline V gene sequence: CDR1 MNHNS, CDR2 SASEGT. This CDR3 is built from 14 residues. Trimming removed 8 bases at V and 4 bases at J, with 18 bases between. Here the CDR3 reads CASLILQGTYEQYF. The DNA for the CDR3 is TGTGCCAGCCTTATTTTACAGGGAACGTACGAGCAGTACTTC.